Presented here are 27 T cell receptor beta chains from one specimen sequenced in a study of blood T cell repertoires in COVID-19. Profiled with immunoSEQ multiplex PCR; TCRdb holds only in-frame clones, not every one. The table lists 15,000 to 17,000 clones, roughly 85% of them singletons. Sequencing was performed on peripheral blood. The receptors were gathered from a man between 65 and 85 years old in a cohort sampled during active COVID-19.

The genes are TRBV11-2 and TRBJ2-5, with no clear D. Per germline, CDR1 SGHAT and CDR2 FQNNGV. This CDR3 spans 15 amino acids. Trimming cost V 2 bases and J 4 bases, with 14 bases left between them. CDR3 in amino acids: CASSLFYKNTETQYF. The CDR3 bases are TGTGCCAGCAGCTTATTTTACAAAAATACAGAGACCCAGTACTTC.

The J gene is TRBJ2-7, the V gene TRBV21-1; no check of the table's D call, TRBD2, against the DNA was made. TRBV21-1 corresponds to a pseudogene. The CDR3 contains 12 residues. The CDR3 here is CASSKRVYEQYF. The CDR3 region has the DNA TGTGCCAGCAGCAAGAGGGTCTACGAGCAGTACTTC.

By share, this clone counts as medium-sized. CDR3 in amino acids: CSVSDGLEGEQYF. The CDR3 DNA reads as TGCAGCGTATCGGACGGGTTAGAGGGCGAGCAGTACTTC. The chain employs TRBV29-1 and TRBJ2-7; TRBD2 is a possible D gene (5 bases). Germline V CDR1 and CDR2: SQVTM, ANQGSEA. This CDR3 region has 13 residues. Trimming shortened V by 6 bases and J by 6 bases, and 18 bases separated the two germline ends.

The chain uses TRBV5-4 and TRBJ2-2, with TRBD2 matching 15 bases. Germline V CDR1 and CDR2: SGHNT, YYREEE (reference sequence). The CDR3 is 19 residues long. V gave up 0 bases and J gave up 5 bases; unmatched junction bases: 8. CDR3 in amino acids: CASSLAGLAGGRDTGELFF. CDR3 DNA: TGTGCCAGCAGCTTGGCGGGACTAGCGGGAGGCCGAGATACCGGGGAGCTGTTTTTT.

This rearrangement joins TRBV7-9 to TRBJ2-5; D is uncertain. CDR1 and CDR2 from the germline V gene are SEHNR and FQNEAQ (reference sequence). The length of the CDR3 is 12 residues. Trimming removed 4 bases from V and 0 bases from J, with 3 bases in between. CDR3 sequence: CASSSYQETQYF. The DNA for the CDR3 is TGTGCCAGCAGCTCGTACCAAGAGACCCAGTACTTC.

This clone was detected only once. The chain has TRBV7-8 and TRBJ1-6; the match to TRBD1 covers 7 bases. Germline V gene sequence: CDR1 SGHVS, CDR2 FQNEAQ. The CDR3 is 16 residues long. V gave up 10 bases and J gave up 7 bases; unmatched junction bases: 16. CDR3 sequence reads: CAIITTGERENSPLHF. The CDR3, as DNA: TGTGCCATCATCACTACAGGGGAGAGGGAGAATTCACCCCTCCACTTT.

The rearrangement joins TRBV5-8 to TRBJ2-5; D possibly corresponds to TRBD1 (5 bases). Deletions cut 2 bases from V and 5 bases from J, with 13 bases between. This CDR3 is 14 amino acids long. Germline V gene lookup returns CDR1 SGHTS and CDR2 YDEGEE. The CDR3 bases are TGTGCCAGCAGCTTCAGGGTTTTGGGGGAGACCCAGTACTTC. It encodes CASSFRVLGETQYF.

J is TRBJ2-7 and V is TRBV10-1; TRBD1 agrees at 8 bases. The CDR3 runs 15 residues. V lost 4 bases, J lost 2 bases, and 7 bases stayed unmatched. CDR1 and CDR2 (germline): WNHNN, SYGVQD (reference sequence). CDR3 DNA sequence: TGCGCCAGCAGTGGACCCGGACAGGGAGCCTACGAGCAGTACTTC. It is translated as CASSGPGQGAYEQYF.

The chain links TRBV11-3 to TRBJ2-7; TRBD1 matches at 9 bases. The CDR3 runs 16 residues. Germline V CDR1 and CDR2: SGHNT, YENEEA. The trim removed 0 bases at V and 4 bases at J, leaving 7 bases unmatched. The CDR3 spells CASSLDGNRGHYEQYF. As DNA, the CDR3 is TGTGCCAGCAGCTTAGATGGGAACAGGGGGCATTACGAGCAGTACTTC.

This chain uses TRBV11-3 with TRBJ2-5; TRBD1 aligns across 8 bases. The CDR3 loop spans 16 amino acids. Germline-derived CDR1 and CDR2 are SGHNT and YENEEA. V lost 5 bases to trimming and J lost 5 bases; unmatched junction nucleotides: 13. The CDR3: CASSHRRGQGGETQYF. The CDR3 DNA is TGTGCCAGCAGCCATAGAAGAGGACAGGGTGGCGAGACCCAGTACTTC.

V gene TRBV27 combines with J gene TRBJ2-2; D unclear. V was shortened by 1 base and J by 0 bases, with 9 bases between the two germline ends. CDR3 length equals 16 residues. Germline CDR1 and CDR2: MNHEY and SMNVEV (reference sequence). The CDR3 spells CASSLYSTPNTGELFF. CDR3 DNA sequence: TGTGCCAGCAGTTTATATTCTACCCCGAACACCGGGGAGCTGTTTTTT.

This chain uses TRBV7-9 with TRBJ2-7; TRBD1 matches 9 bases. CDR3 length: 14 amino acids. Unmatched junction bases numbered 4, after V lost 7 bases and J lost 0 bases. From germline, CDR1 is SEHNR and CDR2 FQNEAQ (reference sequence). This CDR3 reads CASKPQGASYEQYF. Here the CDR3 DNA reads TGTGCCAGCAAACCACAGGGGGCCTCCTACGAGCAGTACTTC.

The CDR3 DNA reads as TGTGCCAGCTCACTTACAGGGGGCTTGAACACTGAAGCTTTCTTT. This encodes CASSLTGGLNTEAFF. V gene TRBV18 combines with J gene TRBJ1-1, with 9 bases fitting TRBD1. CDR3 length: 15 residues. Germline loops: CDR1 KGHSH, CDR2 LQKENI. V trimming: 4 bases; J trimming: 0 bases; junction bases outside the gene matches: 3. The full variable domain, completed using reference TRBV18 and TRBJ1-1, is NAGVMQNPRHLVRRRGQEARLRCSPMKGHSHVYWYRQLPEEGLKFMVYLQKENIIDESGMPKERFSAEFPKEGPSILRIQQVVRGDSAAYFCASSLTGGLNTEAFFGQGTRLTVV.

This clone was recorded only once. V usage is TRBV30 and J usage is TRBJ2-7; D possibly corresponds to TRBD1 (6 bases). V was pared by 0 bases and J by 0 bases, with 12 bases between. The CDR3 is 15 amino acids. Germline CDR1 and CDR2: GTSNPN and SVGIG (reference sequence). The CDR3 nucleotides are TGTGCCTGGAGTGTACGACAGGCGCTCTCCTACGAGCAGTACTTC. This encodes CAWSVRQALSYEQYF. The entire variable domain, with the rest obtained from reference TRBV30 and TRBJ2-7, is as follows: SQTIHQWPATLVQPVGSPLSLECTVEGTSNPNLYWYRQAAGRGLQLLFYSVGIGQISSEVPQNLSASRPQDRQFILSSKKLLLSDSGFYLCAWSVRQALSYEQYFGPGTRLTVT.

The chain employs TRBV9 and TRBJ1-2; 9 bases line up with TRBD1. Trimming took 4 bases from V and 10 from J; bases not matched to a gene: 5. CDR1 and CDR2 from the germline V gene are SGDLS and YYNGEE. This CDR3 has 12 residues. The CDR3 DNA sequence: TGTGCCAGCAGCTCGGGACAGGGATTCTACACCTTC. It yields the protein CASSSGQGFYTF.

This clone was found once. The genes are TRBV28 and TRBJ2-1, with 14 bases matching TRBD2. Germline CDR1 MDHEN, CDR2 SYDVKM. The CDR3 sequence is 17 residues long. Trimming took 5 bases from V and 9 from J; bases not matched to a gene: 12. This CDR3 is CASSDPGLAGERGEQFF. The DNA of the CDR3 is TGTGCCAGCAGTGACCCGGGACTAGCGGGAGAAAGGGGTGAGCAGTTCTTC.

V and J are TRBV7-9 and TRBJ1-5; D gene ambiguous. The CDR3 contains 15 residues. The germline V and J ends were trimmed by 0 bases and 4 bases, with 10 bases remaining between them. Germline values: CDR1 SEHNR, CDR2 FQNEAQ (reference sequence). This chain's CDR3 is CASSLASAGNQPQHF. As DNA, the CDR3 is TGTGCCAGCAGCTTAGCGTCTGCGGGAAATCAGCCCCAGCATTTT.

Comment on this clone: At the DNA level, this CDR3 is encoded by other sequences in the same sample as well. The chain uses TRBV11-3 and TRBJ2-7; a possible D gene is TRBD1 (6 bases). The CDR3 is 15 amino acids. CDR1 SGHNT and CDR2 YENEEA come from the germline V gene. V was cut by 0 bases and J by 1 base, with 10 bases left in between. The CDR3 coding sequence is TGTGCCAGCAGCTTAGAGGCAGGGGATTCCTACGAGCAGTACTTC. This sequence encodes CASSLEAGDSYEQYF.

This clone turned up a few times. CDR3 region: CASSPLAGGPELWNEQFF. In DNA form, the CDR3 reads TGTGCCAGCAGCCCACTAGCGGGAGGGCCTGAGTTATGGAATGAGCAGTTCTTC. This rearrangement joins TRBV11-3 to TRBJ2-1; 13 nucleotides align to TRBD2. Germline CDR1 SGHNT, CDR2 YENEEA. After removal of 5 bases from V and 7 bases from J, the junction contained 14 bases not matched to a gene. There are 18 residues in the CDR3. Looking up the rest from reference TRBV11-3 and TRBJ2-1 gives the full variable domain: EAGVVQSPRYKIIEKKQPVAFWCNPISGHNTLYWYLQNLGQGPELLIRYENEEAVDDSQLPKDRFSAERLKGVDSTLKIQPAELGDSAVYLCASSPLAGGPELWNEQFFGPGTRLTVL.

The rearrangement links TRBV4-1 to TRBJ2-7, with 7 bases fitting TRBD1. Germline V lookup: CDR1 MGHRA, CDR2 YSYEKL. The length of the CDR3 is 17 residues. V dropped 0 bases and J dropped 2; count of bases not matched to a gene: 10. CDR3 in amino acids: CASSQDSERDRPYEQYF. CDR3 nucleotides: TGCGCCAGCAGCCAAGATTCAGAGAGGGACAGACCCTACGAGCAGTACTTC.

The CDR3 DNA reads as TGTGCCAGCAGCTTACCGTCTGAGAGGCCCTCAAAATCATTTTACACCGGGGAGCTGTTTTTT. Its protein product is CASSLPSERPSKSFYTGELFF. The gene calls are TRBV13 and TRBJ2-2; D unclear. V shed 2 bases and J shed 3 bases, with 28 bases lying between them. Germline V lookup: CDR1 PRHDT, CDR2 FYEKMQ (reference sequence). The CDR3 is 21 residues long.

This clone has a single count. A read error may account for a junction end that differs from germline. The rearrangement links TRBV10-1 to TRBJ2-1, with 10 bases aligning to TRBD2. The CDR3 runs to 12 residues. CDR1 and CDR2 from the germline V gene are WNHNN and SYGVQD (reference sequence). CDR3 sequence (DNA): TGCGCCAGCAGTCCTAGCGGGAGTCCGGAGGTCTTC. It specifies CASSPSGSPEVF.

This chain joins TRBV27 and TRBJ1-3; the match to TRBD1 covers 9 bases. V dropped 6 bases and J dropped 8; count of bases not matched to a gene: 8. The CDR3 length is 14 residues. In germline, CDR1 is MNHEY, CDR2 SMNVEV (reference sequence). The CDR3 region is CASRGTGRVDTIYF. The DNA for the CDR3 is TGTGCCAGCAGGGGGACAGGGAGAGTGGACACCATATATTTT.

V usage is TRBV19 and J usage is TRBJ2-1; 9 bases match TRBD2. V shed 10 bases, J shed 1 base, and the junction held 11 bases outside the gene matches. The CDR3 totals 16 residues. Germline V gene lookup returns CDR1 LNHDA and CDR2 SQIVND (reference sequence). The CDR3 DNA reads TGTGCCACCTTACTAGCGGGCGGAGGATCCTACAATGAGCAGTTCTTC. This codes for CATLLAGGGSYNEQFF. Variable domain in full (rest from reference TRBV19 and TRBJ2-1): DGGITQSPKYLFRKEGQNVTLSCEQNLNHDAMYWYRQDPGQGLRLIYYSQIVNDFQKGDIAEGYSVSREKKESFPLTVTSAQKNPTAFYLCATLLAGGGSYNEQFFGPGTRLTVL.

The genes are TRBV2 and TRBJ1-1; the D gene is possibly TRBD1 (6 bases). V was pared by 10 bases and J by 0 bases, with 18 bases between. CDR1 and CDR2 from the germline V gene are SNHLY and FYNNEI. The CDR3 is 15 residues long. The CDR3 bases are TGTGCCACCCTGGGGGCCCGGGATTTGAACACTGAAGCTTTCTTT. Its protein is CATLGARDLNTEAFF.

In this sample, this clone turned up a few times. The chain combines TRBV28 with TRBJ2-5; D ambiguous. Trimming cost V 2 bases and J 1 base, with 8 bases left between them. Looked up from germline, CDR1 is MDHEN and CDR2 is SYDVKM. This CDR3 contains 14 residues. The DNA of the CDR3 is TGTGCCAGCAGTTTAAACGGCGGCCAAGAGACCCAGTACTTC. Protein sequence: CASSLNGGQETQYF.

The table lists this clone with a count of one. The V gene is TRBV10-2, the J gene TRBJ2-3, with D possibly TRBD1 on 7 matching bases. V shed 4 bases and J shed 2 bases, with 13 bases lying between them. Germline assignment: CDR1 WSHSY and CDR2 SAAADI. The CDR3 loop spans 15 amino acids. CDR3 DNA: TGCGCCAGCAGTGCGGCAGGGGGGCACACAGATACGCAGTATTTT. Its translation is CASSAAGGHTDTQYF.